This passage covers 16 T cell receptor beta chains from one sample sequenced in a study of beta chain features in type 1 diabetes. Expressed TCRB transcripts were sequenced because the entire RNA isolate underwent reverse transcription. TCRdb keeps only in-frame clones here, not all; method: immunoSEQ multiplex PCR. The table records hundreds of thousands of clones, around a sixth of them present only once. The sequencing sample was made of naive CD4+ T cells from blood. Every receptor here comes from a young man in good health.

This sequence joins TRBV27 and TRBJ2-7; a weak D match, TRBD2 (5 bases). Germline CDR1 and CDR2: MNHEY and SMNVEV (reference sequence). V gave up 8 bases and J gave up 3 bases, with 17 bases separating them. The CDR3 consists of 14 residues. In DNA form, the CDR3 reads TGTGCCAGCCGACGACTACCCGGGGACTACGAGCAGTACTTC. Translation: CASRRLPGDYEQYF.

This clone was picked up a small number of times. The chain recombines TRBV29-1 with TRBJ2-7; D remains ambiguous. The length of the CDR3 is 13 residues. CDR1 and CDR2 from the germline V gene are SQVTM and ANQGSEA. The V end was cut by 4 bases, the J end by 2 bases, with 12 bases between. The CDR3 spells CSVGGAKPYEQYF. In DNA, the CDR3 is TGCAGCGTTGGGGGTGCTAAGCCCTACGAGCAGTACTTC.

The CDR3 reads CASSYRQGETQYF. The CDR3 DNA follows: TGTGCCAGCAGTTACCGACAGGGGGAGACCCAGTACTTC. The chain couples TRBV6-6 to TRBJ2-5; 8 nucleotides align to TRBD1. This CDR3 has 13 amino acids. Trimming took 2 bases from V and 5 from J; bases not matched to a gene: 1. Germline CDR1 MNHNY, CDR2 SVGAGI (reference sequence).

This clone has a handful of counts. One end of the junction is discordant with germline, which a read error may explain. The chain combines TRBV11-2 with TRBJ2-5, with 7 bases fitting TRBD2. The CDR3 sequence is 16 residues long. Per the germline V gene, CDR1 is SGHAT and CDR2 is FQNNGV. CDR3 protein: CASTLFSPGGKETQYF. CDR3 bases: TGTGCCAGCACCTTATTTTCCCCGGGAGGCAAAGAGACCCAGTACTTC.

This clone was observed a few times. The chain is built from TRBV7-3 and TRBJ2-7; no clear D gene. V was trimmed by 4 bases and J by 0 bases, leaving 22 bases between them. This CDR3 contains 18 residues. Germline-derived CDR1 and CDR2 are SGHTA and FQGTGA. In nucleotides, the CDR3 is TGTGCCAGCAGCTCACCCGCCGGGTTTGGCGTCGGCTCCTACGAGCAGTACTTC. Protein: CASSSPAGFGVGSYEQYF.

V is TRBV7-9 and J is TRBJ2-5; D is unclear. The CDR3 is 14 amino acids. Germline V gene lookup returns CDR1 SEHNR and CDR2 FQNEAQ (reference sequence). V was clipped by 1 base and J by 2 bases, with 8 bases between them. CDR3 in DNA: TGTGCCAGCAGCTTAGTTGGTTGGCAAGAGACCCAGTACTTC. Translating gives CASSLVGWQETQYF.

There are a few counts of this clone. The chain employs TRBV18 and TRBJ1-3; D unresolved. The germline V gene encodes CDR1 KGHSH and CDR2 LQKENI. With 5 bases removed from V and 0 bases from J, the gap between germline ends came to 14 bases. CDR3 length: 16 amino acids. CDR3 nucleotides: TGTGCCAGCTCAGCCTCGACCCTGTTCTCTGGAAACACCATATATTTT. Translating gives CASSASTLFSGNTIYF.

The genes are TRBV7-2 and TRBJ2-4; no reliable D call. The CDR3 consists of 15 residues. V was clipped by 1 base and J by 0 bases, with 7 bases between them. CDR1 and CDR2 (germline): SGHTA, FQGNSA. CDR3 coding DNA: TGTGCCAGCAGCTTAGGGCAGGTAGCCAAAAACATTCAGTACTTC. The encoded protein is CASSLGQVAKNIQYF. The whole variable domain, remainder taken from reference TRBV7-2 and TRBJ2-4, is GAGVSQSPSNKVTEKGKDVELRCDPISGHTALYWYRQSLGQGLEFLIYFQGNSAPDKSGLPSDRFSAERTGGSVSTLTIQRTQQEDSAVYLCASSLGQVAKNIQYFGAGTRLSVL.

The chain uses TRBV7-2 and TRBJ1-2; D is uncertain. Germline assignment: CDR1 SGHTA and CDR2 FQGNSA. Trimming cost V 0 bases and J 9 bases, with 8 bases left between them. This CDR3 comprises 12 residues. The CDR3 here is CASSLARTRYTF. The CDR3, as DNA: TGTGCCAGCAGCTTAGCACGGACCCGCTACACCTTC.

This clone has a handful of counts. The chain joins TRBV2 to TRBJ2-3; 7 bases map to TRBD1. The V gene end was trimmed by 11 bases and the J gene end by 1 base; junction bases not matched to a gene: 6. Germline-derived CDR1 and CDR2 are SNHLY and FYNNEI. The CDR3 covers 13 residues. The DNA for the CDR3 is TGTGCCCGCAACAGGGGCCGCACAGATACGCAGTATTTT. Translating gives CARNRGRTDTQYF.

V is TRBV5-1 and J is TRBJ2-7; D not certain. The CDR3 has 15 amino acids. Deletions cut 4 bases from V and 2 bases from J, with 16 bases between. In germline, CDR1 is SGHRS, CDR2 YFSETQ. The CDR3 is CASSHSGVSAYEQYF. The CDR3 DNA is TGCGCCAGCAGCCACTCAGGTGTGTCAGCCTACGAGCAGTACTTC.

Many counts were recorded for this clone. This chain joins TRBV9 and TRBJ2-4; D call uncertain. This CDR3 is 12 amino acids long. Per germline, CDR1 SGDLS and CDR2 YYNGEE. The V end lost 2 bases, the J end lost 7 bases, and 7 bases lay between the germline ends. CDR3 in DNA: TGTGCCAGCAGCGTGGAAGAGAACATTCAGTACTTC. This sequence encodes CASSVEENIQYF.

This clone has just a few counts. V is TRBV4-2 and J is TRBJ1-1, with D possibly matching TRBD1 (5 bases). The germline V and J ends were trimmed by 5 bases and 1 base, with 11 bases remaining between them. The CDR3 spans 14 residues. Germline V CDR1 and CDR2: LGHNA, YNFKEQ. The CDR3 sequence: CASSARQTNTEAFF. CDR3 coding DNA: TGTGCCAGCAGCGCCCGACAGACGAACACTGAAGCTTTCTTT.

This clone was counted only a few times. V and J are TRBV7-2 and TRBJ2-7, with D possibly called TRBD1 or TRBD2 (5 bases each). Trimming removed 0 bases from V and 6 bases from J, with 12 bases in between. CDR3 length equals 14 residues. From germline, CDR1 is SGHTA and CDR2 FQGNSA. For the CDR3, the DNA is TGTGCCAGCAGCTTAGCCCTTGAGGGGACCGAGCAGTACTTC. This sequence encodes CASSLALEGTEQYF.

This rearrangement joins TRBV25-1 to TRBJ2-7; tentatively, D is TRBD1 or TRBD2 (5 bases each). The CDR3 sequence is 16 residues long. The V and J ends lost 1 base and 2 bases respectively, with 15 bases between them. Germline lookup yields CDR1 MGHDK and CDR2 SYGVNS. The CDR3 DNA follows: TGTGCCAGCAGTGAATCTTGGTATGGGACGCCCTACGAGCAGTACTTC. It encodes CASSESWYGTPYEQYF.

A remark on this clone: Other DNA sequences from this sample encode an identical CDR3 as well. The CDR3 loop reads CASSFQGRNEKLFF. CDR3 DNA: TGTGCCAGCAGTTTTCAGGGGCGTAATGAAAAACTGTTTTTT. This chain uses TRBV28 with TRBJ1-4, with D possibly matching TRBD1 (6 bases). Germline CDR1 MDHEN, CDR2 SYDVKM. V was cut by 3 bases and J by 4 bases, with 9 bases left in between. The CDR3 loop spans 14 amino acids.